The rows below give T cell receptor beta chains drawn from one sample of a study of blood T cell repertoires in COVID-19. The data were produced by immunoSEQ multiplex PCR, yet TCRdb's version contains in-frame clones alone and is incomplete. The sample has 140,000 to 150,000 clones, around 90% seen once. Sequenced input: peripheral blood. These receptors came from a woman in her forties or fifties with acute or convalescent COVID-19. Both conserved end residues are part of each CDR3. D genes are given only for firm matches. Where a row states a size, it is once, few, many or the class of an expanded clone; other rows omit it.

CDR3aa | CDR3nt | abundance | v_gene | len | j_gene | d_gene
CASSLYGSNQPQHF | TGTGCCAGCAGTTTATATGGCAGCAATCAGCCCCAGCATTTT | . | TRBV27 | 14 | TRBJ1-5 | .
CAWSRTLNTEAFF | TGTGCCTGGAGCAGGACTCTGAACACTGAAGCTTTCTTT | . | TRBV30 | 13 | TRBJ1-1 | .
CASSLGVGGNEQFF | TGTGCCAGCAGCTTAGGGGTGGGAGGCAATGAGCAGTTCTTC | . | TRBV7-9 | 14 | TRBJ2-1 | .
CASSGKTGLRTEAFF | TGTGCCAGCAGCGGGAAGACAGGGCTGAGGACTGAAGCTTTCTTT | . | TRBV9 | 15 | TRBJ1-1 | TRBD1
CASSPTSGSGNEQFF | TGTGCCAGCAGCCCGACTAGCGGGAGTGGCAATGAGCAGTTCTTC | . | TRBV3-1/TRBV3-2 | 15 | TRBJ2-1 | TRBD2
CASSLGGQGGYTF | TGTGCCAGCAGCTTAGGGGGGCAGGGTGGCTACACCTTC | . | TRBV11-2 | 13 | TRBJ1-2 | .
CASSVAGGATEAFF | TGTGCCAGCAGCGTAGCCGGGGGGGCCACTGAAGCTTTCTTT | . | TRBV9 | 14 | TRBJ1-1 | .
CASSLGRGYTF | TGTGCCAGCAGCCTGGGCCGTGGCTACACCTTC | . | TRBV3-1/TRBV3-2 | 11 | TRBJ1-2 | .
CASRLQGEGDEKLFF | TGTGCCAGCAGACTACAGGGAGAGGGAGATGAAAAACTGTTTTTT | . | TRBV6-5 | 15 | TRBJ1-4 | .
CASSQTLTEAGNTIYF | TGTGCCAGCAGCCAAACTTTGACAGAAGCTGGAAACACCATATATTTT | . | TRBV3-1/TRBV3-2 | 16 | TRBJ1-3 | .
CASSPETTGRHSSLFYGYTF | TGTGCCAGCAGCCCGGAAACGACAGGACGCCACTCTTCCCTATTCTATGGCTACACCTTC | . | TRBV4-2 | 20 | TRBJ1-2 | .
CAWSGTGTYEQYF | TGTGCCTGGTCCGGGACAGGGACCTACGAGCAGTACTTC | . | TRBV30 | 13 | TRBJ2-7 | TRBD1
CASSYQGTPYGYTF | TGTGCCAGCAGTTATCAGGGTACCCCCTATGGCTACACCTTC | . | TRBV5-6 | 14 | TRBJ1-2 | .
CASTPVNNQPQHF | TGTGCCAGTACTCCGGTGAACAATCAGCCCCAGCATTTT | once | TRBV19 | 13 | TRBJ1-5 | .
CASNRDRVSYEQYF | TGTGCCAGCAATCGGGACAGGGTCTCCTACGAGCAGTACTTC | . | TRBV2 | 14 | TRBJ2-7 | TRBD1
CASSLARQSEAFF | TGTGCCAGCAGCTTAGCGCGACAGAGTGAAGCTTTCTTT | . | TRBV7-8 | 13 | TRBJ1-1 | .
CASSGQGTNYGYTF | TGTGCCAGCAGCGGACAGGGGACTAACTATGGCTACACCTTC | . | TRBV7-9 | 14 | TRBJ1-2 | TRBD1
CASSIAGQGKDTQYF | TGTGCCAGCAGTATAGCCGGACAGGGGAAAGATACGCAGTATTTT | . | TRBV6-5 | 15 | TRBJ2-3 | TRBD1
CATSKGAYTGELFF | TGTGCCACCAGCAAGGGGGCGTACACCGGGGAGCTGTTTTTT | once | TRBV15 | 14 | TRBJ2-2 | TRBD1